Listed here are 8 T cell receptor beta chains from one sample, sequenced in a study of CD8 T cells in ankylosing spondylitis. TCRdb used MiXCR to reprocess the 5' RACE reads, holding one entry per CDR3 protein. The profile shows some 150,000 distinct CDR3 sequences, under 55% of them singletons. The sequenced sample consisted of synovial fluid, either unsorted or a sorted T cell fraction (not recorded which). The receptors shown here come from a male donor with ankylosing spondylitis.

The chain employs TRBV13 and TRBJ1-2, with a possible D match to TRBD1 (5 bases). This CDR3 has 15 residues. Trimming removed 1 base at V and 2 bases at J, with 11 bases between. CDR1 and CDR2 from the germline V gene are PRHDT and FYEKMQ (reference sequence). The CDR3 DNA sequence: TGTGCCAGCAGCTTAGAATCGGGGGGGAACTATGGCTACACCTTC. It translates to CASSLESGGNYGYTF.

A few counts support this clonotype. This rearrangement joins TRBV3-1 to TRBJ2-7, with D unclear. This CDR3 contains 13 residues. V dropped 4 bases and J dropped 6 bases, with 13 bases sitting between them. Germline CDR1 reads LGHDT; CDR2 reads YNNKEL (reference sequence). This CDR3 reads CASSPSPIPEQYF. The CDR3 DNA sequence: TGTGCCAGCAGCCCCTCTCCGATACCCGAGCAGTACTTC.

The chain has TRBV4-3 and TRBJ2-7; D is uncertain. Trimming left V 0 bases short and J 5 bases short, with 11 bases between. This CDR3 contains 14 residues. The germline V gene has CDR1 LGHNA and CDR2 YSLEER. This chain's CDR3 is CASSQDRFANEQYF. In DNA, the CDR3 is TGCGCCAGCAGCCAAGACAGATTCGCGAACGAGCAGTACTTC.

This clonotype was seen once. The V call is TRBV7-3, the J call TRBJ2-1, with 9 bases matching TRBD2. The CDR3 totals 15 residues. V shed 3 bases and J 2 bases; nucleotides not matched to a gene: 2. Germline-derived CDR1 and CDR2 are SGHTA and FQGTGA. This chain's CDR3 is CASSFSGSPYNEQFF. The CDR3 DNA reads TGTGCCAGCAGCTTTAGCGGGAGCCCCTACAATGAGCAGTTCTTC.

J is TRBJ2-7 and V is TRBV7-3, with 7 bases that match TRBD1. The germline V gene encodes CDR1 SGHTA and CDR2 FQGTGA. V lost 5 bases, J lost 3 bases, and 7 bases stayed unmatched. CDR3 length: 14 amino acids. Here the CDR3 DNA reads TGTGCCAGCAGCCCATCCGGGACAGACTACGAGCAGTACTTC. Translation gives CASSPSGTDYEQYF.

The sample holds many counts of this clonotype. CDR3 protein: CASSYSSDGSYEQYF. The CDR3 DNA reads as TGTGCCAGCAGTTACTCTAGCGACGGTTCCTACGAGCAGTACTTC. The V and J genes are TRBV6-5 and TRBJ2-7; tentative D call: TRBD2 (5 bases). There are 15 residues in the CDR3. V was trimmed by 0 bases and J by 1 base, leaving 10 bases between them. Germline CDR1 reads MNHEY; CDR2 reads SVGAGI.

The chain couples TRBV7-6 to TRBJ2-7; unclear D gene. V was clipped by 5 bases and J by 3 bases, with 17 bases between them. The CDR3 is made up of 15 amino acids. Germline CDR1 SGHVS, CDR2 FNYEAQ. The CDR3 DNA sequence: TGTGCCAGCAGCCACCTTCGGGCCGGCCACTACGAGCAGTACTTC. Residues: CASSHLRAGHYEQYF.

V and J are TRBV29-1 and TRBJ2-7; 8 nucleotides agree with TRBD1. CDR3 length: 15 amino acids. Trimming removed 3 bases from V and 5 bases from J; junction bases left unmatched: 12. Germline V gives CDR1 SQVTM, CDR2 ANQGSEA. CDR3 nucleotides: TGCAGCGTTGATAAGCGAGGCAGGGGGCGACACGAGCAGTACTTC. It is translated as CSVDKRGRGRHEQYF.